This entry lists 2 T cell receptor beta chains sequenced from one sample in a study of blood T cell repertoires in COVID-19. Clones were sequenced by immunoSEQ multiplex PCR, and TCRdb holds only the in-frame ones, with some missing. The data hold over 250,000 clones, with roughly 87% observed a single time. Sequenced material: peripheral blood. Receptors were obtained from a woman aged 30 to 39 with acute or convalescent COVID-19.

This chain links TRBV19 with TRBJ2-3, with D perhaps matching TRBD2 (7 bases). The CDR3 runs to 16 residues. Germline lookup yields CDR1 LNHDA and CDR2 SQIVND (reference sequence). V lost 5 bases to trimming and J lost 0 bases, with 15 bases between them. Here the CDR3 DNA reads TGTGCCAGTAGTCGATATGGGGGGGCGAGCACAGATACGCAGTATTTT. This encodes CASSRYGGASTDTQYF.

CDR3 nucleotides: TGTGCCAGCAGCCCCCCTGGGCACCTGAACACTGAAGCTTTCTTT. Translation gives CASSPPGHLNTEAFF. V gene TRBV3-1 (or the pseudogene TRBV3-2) combines with J gene TRBJ1-1; no clear D. Germline values: CDR1 LGHDT, CDR2 YNNKEL (reference sequence). With 4 bases removed from V and 0 bases from J, the gap between germline ends came to 12 bases. The CDR3 covers 15 residues.